These T cell receptor beta chains were read from a single sample in a study of blood T cell repertoires in COVID-19. TCRdb's table, derived via immunoSEQ multiplex PCR, lists solely in-frame clones and lacks some. The table lists under 250,000 clones, about three quarters of them singletons. Sequenced material: peripheral blood. The receptor set was obtained from a woman in her sixties or seventies with acute or convalescent COVID-19. The CDR3 runs from the conserved cysteine through the conserved F or W. D genes are given only for firm matches. The size field is filled for only some rows; it gives once, few, many or a size class.

v_gene: TRBV27; d_gene: TRBD1; abundance: -; j_gene: TRBJ2-7; CDR3nt: TGTGCCAGCAGTCACGACAGGGGAACCTACGAGCAGTACTTC; CDR3aa: CASSHDRGTYEQYF
v_gene: TRBV20-1; d_gene: -; abundance: -; j_gene: TRBJ1-3; CDR3nt: TGCAGTGCTAGTCCCGGTCGTTCAGGGTGGGCCTCTGGAAACACCATATATTTT; CDR3aa: CSASPGRSGWASGNTIYF
v_gene: TRBV27; d_gene: TRBD2; abundance: -; j_gene: TRBJ2-7; CDR3nt: TGTGCCAGCAGACTGGGACTAGCAGACCCCTACGAGCAGTACTTC; CDR3aa: CASRLGLADPYEQYF
v_gene: TRBV7-9; d_gene: -; abundance: -; j_gene: TRBJ1-1; CDR3nt: TGTGCCAGCAGCCCAGCGGGGGGCACTGAAGCTTTCTTT; CDR3aa: CASSPAGGTEAFF
v_gene: TRBV24-1; d_gene: TRBD1; abundance: -; j_gene: TRBJ2-7; CDR3nt: TGTGCCACCAGTGATGCGACAGGGAGTGGGAACGAGCAGTACTTC; CDR3aa: CATSDATGSGNEQYF
v_gene: TRBV5-1; d_gene: -; abundance: -; j_gene: TRBJ2-7; CDR3nt: TGCGCCAGCAGCTTGGGTGGGAGCTCCTACGAGCAGTACTTC; CDR3aa: CASSLGGSSYEQYF
v_gene: TRBV4-2; d_gene: -; abundance: -; j_gene: TRBJ2-1; CDR3nt: TGTGCCAGCATCGGACTGCTACCGAATGAGCAGTTCTTC; CDR3aa: CASIGLLPNEQFF
v_gene: TRBV15; d_gene: -; abundance: -; j_gene: TRBJ1-2; CDR3nt: TGTGCCACCAGCAGAGATCTTAGTCCTAACTATGGCTACACCTTC; CDR3aa: CATSRDLSPNYGYTF
v_gene: TRBV27; d_gene: TRBD1; abundance: -; j_gene: TRBJ1-6; CDR3nt: TGTGCCAGCAGTTTATCGGACAGGGGAGATTCACCCCTCCACTTT; CDR3aa: CASSLSDRGDSPLHF
v_gene: TRBV5-4; d_gene: -; abundance: -; j_gene: TRBJ2-7; CDR3nt: TGTGCCAGCAGCTTGGACAGGGCCAACGAGCAGTACTTC; CDR3aa: CASSLDRANEQYF
v_gene: TRBV28; d_gene: TRBD1; abundance: -; j_gene: TRBJ2-7; CDR3nt: TGTGCCAGCAGTTCCGGGACAGGGGGGTCCTACGAGCAGTACTTC; CDR3aa: CASSSGTGGSYEQYF
v_gene: TRBV30; d_gene: -; abundance: -; j_gene: TRBJ2-2; CDR3nt: TGTGCCTGGAGTGTTTCCGGGACTCTCACCGGGGAGCTGTTTTTT; CDR3aa: CAWSVSGTLTGELFF
v_gene: TRBV5-1; d_gene: TRBD2; abundance: -; j_gene: TRBJ2-7; CDR3nt: TGCGCCAGCAGGCCCACCACTAGCGGGAGCTCCTACGAGCAGTACTTC; CDR3aa: CASRPTTSGSSYEQYF
v_gene: TRBV18; d_gene: TRBD1; abundance: -; j_gene: TRBJ2-2; CDR3nt: TGTGCCAGCTCAACCCCCGGGACAGGGTACACCGGGGAGCTGTTTTTT; CDR3aa: CASSTPGTGYTGELFF
v_gene: TRBV3-1/TRBV3-2; d_gene: -; abundance: -; j_gene: TRBJ1-2; CDR3nt: TGTGCCAGCAGCCAACCCCGAGGGAAGGGTGGCTACACCTTC; CDR3aa: CASSQPRGKGGYTF
v_gene: TRBV4-1; d_gene: -; abundance: -; j_gene: TRBJ2-4; CDR3nt: TGCGCCAGCAGCCAAGGGGTGTTGGGGGGGGCAGCCAAAAACATTCAGTACTTC; CDR3aa: CASSQGVLGGAAKNIQYF
v_gene: TRBV5-1; d_gene: -; abundance: -; j_gene: TRBJ2-2; CDR3nt: TGCGCCAGCAGCTTGACAAGGAACACCGGGGAGCTGTTTTTT; CDR3aa: CASSLTRNTGELFF
v_gene: TRBV28; d_gene: TRBD1; abundance: -; j_gene: TRBJ2-7; CDR3nt: TGTGCCAGCTCGGCCGGGACAGCTGTCTACGAGCAGTACTTC; CDR3aa: CASSAGTAVYEQYF
v_gene: TRBV5-1; d_gene: -; abundance: once; j_gene: TRBJ1-5; CDR3nt: TGCGCCAGCAGCTTGGACAGTTACAATCAAGCCCAGCATTTT; CDR3aa: CASSLDSYNQAQHF
v_gene: TRBV10-3; d_gene: -; abundance: -; j_gene: TRBJ2-3; CDR3nt: TGTGCCATCAGTGTCAGGGTGGCAGATACGCAGTATTTT; CDR3aa: CAISVRVADTQYF
v_gene: TRBV28; d_gene: -; abundance: -; j_gene: TRBJ2-3; CDR3nt: TGTGCCAGCAGTTTCTTGACAGATACGCAGTATTTT; CDR3aa: CASSFLTDTQYF
v_gene: TRBV11-2; d_gene: TRBD1; abundance: -; j_gene: TRBJ1-2; CDR3nt: TGTGCCAGCAGCTTAGGGACAGGGAATCGCTACACCTTC; CDR3aa: CASSLGTGNRYTF
v_gene: TRBV2; d_gene: -; abundance: -; j_gene: TRBJ2-1; CDR3nt: TGTGCCAGCAGTGAAGACAGGCTAAATGAGCAGTTCTTC; CDR3aa: CASSEDRLNEQFF
v_gene: TRBV7-2; d_gene: TRBD2; abundance: -; j_gene: TRBJ2-1; CDR3nt: TGTGCCAGCAGCAGGACTAGCGGGAGAGAGCAGTTCTTC; CDR3aa: CASSRTSGREQFF
v_gene: TRBV27; d_gene: TRBD2; abundance: -; j_gene: TRBJ2-1; CDR3nt: TGTGCCAGCGCCGTCGTTGGGACTAGCGGTTACAATGAGCAGTTCTTC; CDR3aa: CASAVVGTSGYNEQFF
v_gene: TRBV6-5; d_gene: TRBD2; abundance: -; j_gene: TRBJ2-5; CDR3nt: TGTGCCAGCAGTTCCACGCCGGGGGGGTGGGAGACCCAGTACTTC; CDR3aa: CASSSTPGGWETQYF
v_gene: TRBV2; d_gene: -; abundance: -; j_gene: TRBJ2-7; CDR3nt: TGTGCCAGCAGGACTGATTCGTACGAGCAGTACTTC; CDR3aa: CASRTDSYEQYF
v_gene: TRBV28; d_gene: -; abundance: -; j_gene: TRBJ2-1; CDR3nt: TGTGCCAGCAGTTTTCAGACAACCTACAATGAGCAGTTCTTC; CDR3aa: CASSFQTTYNEQFF
v_gene: TRBV2; d_gene: -; abundance: -; j_gene: TRBJ2-1; CDR3nt: TGTGCCAGCAGTGAAATGGAGGATTACAATGAGCAGTTCTTC; CDR3aa: CASSEMEDYNEQFF
v_gene: TRBV28; d_gene: -; abundance: -; j_gene: TRBJ2-7; CDR3nt: TGTGCCAGCAGTTTACAGGGTAGGTCATCCTACGAGCAGTACTTC; CDR3aa: CASSLQGRSSYEQYF
v_gene: TRBV5-5; d_gene: TRBD2; abundance: -; j_gene: TRBJ2-5; CDR3nt: TGTGCCAGCAGCTTGGGCGGACTAGGGGAGACCCAGTACTTC; CDR3aa: CASSLGGLGETQYF